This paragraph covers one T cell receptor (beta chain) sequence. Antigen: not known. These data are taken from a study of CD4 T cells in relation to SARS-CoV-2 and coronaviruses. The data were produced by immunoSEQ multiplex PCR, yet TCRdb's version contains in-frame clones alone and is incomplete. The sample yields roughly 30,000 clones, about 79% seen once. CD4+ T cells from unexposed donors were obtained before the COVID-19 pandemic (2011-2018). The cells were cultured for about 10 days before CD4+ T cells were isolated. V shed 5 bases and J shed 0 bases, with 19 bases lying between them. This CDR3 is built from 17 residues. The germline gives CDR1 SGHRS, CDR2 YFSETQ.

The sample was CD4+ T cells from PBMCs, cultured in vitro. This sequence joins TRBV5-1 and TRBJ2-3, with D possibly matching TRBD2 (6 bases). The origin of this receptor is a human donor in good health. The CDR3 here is CASSSDMTSMSTDTQYF. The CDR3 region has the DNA TGCGCCAGCAGTTCCGATATGACTAGTATGAGCACAGATACGCAGTATTTT.